Following are 3 T cell receptor beta chains from one sample sequenced in a study of T cell repertoires in cytomegalovirus infection. Each CDR3 protein is one row after TCRdb ran MiXCR on the reads. The sample includes approximately 770,000 distinct CDR3 sequences, just under 30% of them seen just once. The antigens for these receptors are not known. The sequencing here drew on cultured CD8+ T cells from PBMCs, taken from culture after CMV antigen stimulation. All receptors derive from a human donor in good health (CMV status not recorded). Some clones in this sample may be carry-over from other donors' samples.

Many counts were recorded for this clonotype. The chain combines TRBV7-8 with TRBJ1-2, with 8 bases that match TRBD1. The CDR3 has 16 amino acids. CDR1 and CDR2 (germline): SGHVS, FQNEAQ. J lost 4 bases, V lost 0 bases, and 7 bases had no gene match. The CDR3 is CASSLAMGQVFYGYTF. DNA for the CDR3: TGTGCCAGCAGCTTAGCTATGGGACAGGTCTTCTATGGCTACACCTTC.

The J gene is TRBJ1-1, the V gene TRBV28; D not resolved. Germline V gives CDR1 MDHEN, CDR2 SYDVKM. This CDR3 has 16 amino acids. V was pared by 4 bases and J by 5 bases, with 20 bases between. The CDR3 protein is CASSWPPTEGGTEAFF. The CDR3 nucleotides are TGTGCCAGCAGTTGGCCCCCGACGGAGGGAGGGACTGAAGCTTTCTTT.

This clonotype has a handful of counts. The chain joins TRBV25-1 to TRBJ2-7; maybe TRBD1 (6 bases). This CDR3 has 15 amino acids. Germline V gene sequence: CDR1 MGHDK, CDR2 SYGVNS. V was clipped by 5 bases and J by 7 bases, with 21 bases between them. The DNA for the CDR3 is TGTGCCAGCAGTCTGCTGAGCAGGGGCGCGAGAGAGCAGTACGTC. This sequence encodes CASSLLSRGAREQYV.